The source of this TCR beta chain is a study of blood T cell repertoires in COVID-19. As for the study in general: The analysed material was cDNA or gDNA that came from T cells, B-cell-depleted T cells, or PBMCs.

The repertoire was sequenced with immunoSEQ multiplex PCR; TCRdb's copy has only in-frame clones and lacks some. Of around 270,000 clones listed, roughly 80% are singletons. Trimming at V came to 2 bases and at J to 6 bases, leaving 12 bases not matched to a gene. The CDR3 extends over 17 amino acids. In germline, CDR1 is KGHSH, CDR2 LQKENI. This receptor was taken from a person between 70 and 80 years old with COVID-19, enrolled during active disease. The specimen was peripheral blood. This chain links TRBV18 with TRBJ2-5; 10 nucleotides agree with TRBD2. DNA of the CDR3: TGTGCCAGCTCACCATATAGTGGTCTAGCGGGAGATCAGACCCAGTACTTC. Translation: CASSPYSGLAGDQTQYF.